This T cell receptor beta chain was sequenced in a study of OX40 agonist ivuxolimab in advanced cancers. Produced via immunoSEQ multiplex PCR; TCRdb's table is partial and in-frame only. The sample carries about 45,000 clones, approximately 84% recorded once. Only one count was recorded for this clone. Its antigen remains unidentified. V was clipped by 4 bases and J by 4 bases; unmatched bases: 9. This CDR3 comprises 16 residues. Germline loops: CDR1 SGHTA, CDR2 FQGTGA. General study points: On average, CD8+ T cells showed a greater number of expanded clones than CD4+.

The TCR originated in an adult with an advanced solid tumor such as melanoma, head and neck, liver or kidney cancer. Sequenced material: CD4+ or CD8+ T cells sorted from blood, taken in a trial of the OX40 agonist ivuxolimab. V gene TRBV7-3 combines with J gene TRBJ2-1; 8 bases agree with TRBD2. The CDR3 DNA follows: TGTGCCAGCAGCTCCTTGGGCGGGGGGACGTACAATGAGCAGTTCTTC. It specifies CASSSLGGGTYNEQFF.